The entry below gives a single TCR beta chain sequence along with its context. The antigen is unknown. Assay used: immunoSEQ multiplex PCR; TCRdb lists only in-frame clones, some missing. The sample carries about 69,000 clones, about 90% recorded once. The data were obtained in a study of OX40 agonist ivuxolimab in advanced cancers. The CDR3 extends over 11 amino acids. Trimming took 4 bases from V and 5 from J, leaving 6 bases between them. Looked up from germline, CDR1 is SQVTM and CDR2 is ANQGSEA. Study-level results: Among T cells, CD8+ cells averaged more expanded clones than CD4+ cells.

The chain combines TRBV29-1 with TRBJ2-1; D is ambiguous. The receptor comes from an adult with an advanced solid tumor such as melanoma, head and neck, liver or kidney cancer. Here the sequenced sample was CD4+ or CD8+ T cells sorted from blood, taken in a trial of the OX40 agonist ivuxolimab. The DNA of the CDR3 is TGCAGCGTTGCCGGAGACAATGAGCAGTTCTTC. Encoded protein: CSVAGDNEQFF.